Listed here are 23 T cell receptor beta chains from one sample, sequenced in a study of OX40 agonist ivuxolimab in advanced cancers. The assay was immunoSEQ multiplex PCR, and TCRdb's table has in-frame clones only and misses some. Of tens of thousands of clones listed, 92% are singletons. The sample in question was CD4+ or CD8+ T cells sorted from blood, obtained in a trial of the OX40 agonist ivuxolimab. All receptors derive from an adult with an advanced solid tumor such as melanoma, head and neck, liver or kidney cancer.

V and J are TRBV14 and TRBJ2-4; D perhaps matches TRBD2 (6 bases). Germline-derived CDR1 and CDR2 are SGHDN and FVKESK. The CDR3 loop spans 15 amino acids. V was cut by 1 base and J by 8 bases, with 15 bases left in between. The CDR3 nucleotides are TGTGCCAGCAGCCAAGGGGCCGGGTGGGGGGACATTCAGTACTTC. Protein sequence: CASSQGAGWGDIQYF.

The chain couples TRBV10-2 to TRBJ2-6; D may be TRBD2 (5 bases). The germline CDR1 and CDR2 sequences are WSHSY and SAAADI. V was trimmed by 6 bases and J by 2 bases, leaving 5 bases between them. This CDR3 has 13 residues. DNA for the CDR3: TGCGCCAGCAGGGGAGCTGGGGCCAACGTCCTGACTTTC. Its translation: CASRGAGANVLTF.

The rearrangement links TRBV11-2 to TRBJ2-7; TRBD1 aligns across 7 bases. Germline V lookup: CDR1 SGHAT, CDR2 FQNNGV. CDR3 length: 14 residues. The V and J ends lost 3 bases and 2 bases, in that order; junction bases with no gene match: 4. CDR3 sequence: CASSFGQAPYEQYF. The CDR3 DNA follows: TGTGCCAGCAGCTTCGGACAGGCCCCCTACGAGCAGTACTTC. Based on the CDR3 plus reference TRBV11-2 and TRBJ2-7, the full variable domain is EAGVAQSPRYKIIEKRQSVAFWCNPISGHATLYWYQQILGQGPKLLIQFQNNGVVDDSQLPKDRFSAERLKGVDSTLKIQPAKLEDSAVYLCASSFGQAPYEQYFGPGTRLTVT.

The V and J genes are TRBV5-1 and TRBJ2-1; TRBD1 might be the D (5 bases). Between the trimmed V and J ends, which lost 2 bases and 8 bases, there was a span of 14 bases. The V gene's germline CDR1 is SGHRS and CDR2 YFSETQ. The CDR3 consists of 14 residues. CDR3 loop: CASSLTESRDEQFF. The CDR3 bases are TGCGCCAGCAGCTTAACCGAGAGCAGGGATGAGCAGTTCTTC.

V gene TRBV2 combines with J gene TRBJ2-3; perhaps D is TRBD1 or TRBD2 (5 bases each). The germline V gene has CDR1 SNHLY and CDR2 FYNNEI. The CDR3 consists of 15 residues. V dropped 7 bases and J dropped 8 bases, with 22 bases sitting between them. The CDR3: CASTGDPSPLTTQYF. The CDR3 coding sequence is TGTGCCAGCACCGGGGACCCCTCGCCGCTAACTACGCAGTATTTT.

The chain joins TRBV7-9 to TRBJ2-5; D is perhaps TRBD1 or TRBD2 (6 bases each). Trimming removed 7 bases from V and 4 bases from J, with 16 bases in between. The CDR3 extends over 14 amino acids. CDR1 and CDR2 from the germline V gene are SEHNR and FQNEAQ (reference sequence). The CDR3 protein is CASNLVGGPETQYF. DNA for the CDR3: TGTGCCAGCAACCTCGTTGGGGGGCCAGAGACCCAGTACTTC.

The J gene is TRBJ1-2, the V gene TRBV30; no definite D call. CDR3 length: 13 amino acids. Deletions cut 2 bases from V and 1 base from J, with 8 bases between. Germline lookup yields CDR1 GTSNPN and CDR2 SVGIG (reference sequence). CDR3 amino acids: CAWSSDFNYGYTF. CDR3 in DNA: TGTGCCTGGAGTTCGGACTTTAACTATGGCTACACCTTC.

The genes are TRBV10-3 and TRBJ1-4; possibly TRBD1 for D (5 bases). CDR1 is ENHRY and CDR2 is SYGVKD in the germline V gene. There are 14 residues in the CDR3. Between the trimmed V and J ends, which lost 2 bases and 5 bases, there was a span of 9 bases. In DNA form, the CDR3 reads TGTGCCATCAGTGAGGGGGAGGGGAATGAAAAACTGTTTTTT. It encodes CAISEGEGNEKLFF.

The V gene is TRBV2, the J gene TRBJ1-2, with 9 bases matching TRBD1. The CDR3 runs to 16 residues. Unmatched junction bases numbered 12, after V lost 6 bases and J lost 4 bases. Germline V gives CDR1 SNHLY, CDR2 FYNNEI. The CDR3 sequence: CASRGTPGQGRYGYTF. CDR3 nucleotide sequence: TGTGCCAGCAGGGGTACCCCGGGACAGGGCCGCTATGGCTACACCTTC.

The genes are TRBV5-1 and TRBJ1-3; 12 bases line up with TRBD1. J lost 0 bases, V lost 3 bases, and 4 bases had no gene match. This CDR3 region has 17 residues. Germline V gene data show CDR1 as SGHRS and CDR2 as YFSETQ. Here the CDR3 reads CASSSGQGAFSGNTIYF. The CDR3 region has the DNA TGCGCCAGCAGCTCGGGACAGGGGGCCTTCTCTGGAAACACCATATATTTT.

V gene TRBV6-1 combines with J gene TRBJ1-5; 8 bases agree with TRBD1. The J segment lost 3 bases and the V segment lost 7 bases, leaving 8 bases of the junction unmatched. Germline-derived CDR1 and CDR2 are MNHNS and SASEGT. This CDR3 region has 15 residues. This chain's CDR3 is CASIDRGLNNQPQHF. DNA for the CDR3: TGTGCCAGCATCGACAGGGGCTTGAACAATCAGCCCCAGCATTTT.

The chain links TRBV5-5 to TRBJ1-1; D may be TRBD1 (6 bases). Deletions cut 2 bases from V and 1 base from J, with 9 bases between. Per germline, CDR1 SGHKS and CDR2 YYEKEE (reference sequence). The CDR3 has 14 amino acids. The CDR3 nucleotides read TGTGCCAGCAGCTTCGGACAGTCGAACACTGAAGCTTTCTTT. It codes for CASSFGQSNTEAFF.

This chain connects TRBV30 to TRBJ1-4; 7 positions match TRBD1. CDR3 length equals 15 residues. The germline V gene encodes CDR1 GTSNPN and CDR2 SVGIG (reference sequence). With V trimmed by 4 bases and J by 0 bases, 5 bases remained unmatched. CDR3 nucleotide sequence: TGTGCCTGGAACGAAGGACAGGCAACTAATGAAAAACTGTTTTTT. Translating gives CAWNEGQATNEKLFF.

The chain carries TRBV9 and TRBJ1-4; TRBD1 is a possible D gene (5 bases). Trimming cost V 0 bases and J 10 bases, with 19 bases left between them. Germline values: CDR1 SGDLS, CDR2 YYNGEE. The CDR3 is made up of 16 amino acids. The CDR3 spells CASSVGINHSGGKLFF. The DNA for the CDR3 is TGTGCCAGCAGCGTAGGGATCAACCATAGTGGGGGAAAACTGTTTTTT.

This clone was detected once. The chain employs TRBV20-1 and TRBJ2-7; unclear D gene. Trimming stripped 1 base from V and 2 bases from J, with 3 bases between. The germline CDR1 and CDR2 sequences are DFQATT and SNEGSKA (reference sequence). CDR3 length equals 11 residues. Here the CDR3 reads CSARVTYEQYF. CDR3 nucleotide sequence: TGCAGTGCTAGAGTGACCTACGAGCAGTACTTC.

This chain links TRBV30 with TRBJ2-2; D tentatively reads TRBD1 or TRBD2 (5 bases each). Germline loops: CDR1 GTSNPN, CDR2 SVGIG (reference sequence). Trimming removed 3 bases from V and 4 bases from J, with 15 bases in between. The CDR3 is 15 residues long. The CDR3 DNA sequence: TGTGCCTGGAGGTTCGGGACCAGTCCCACCGGGGAGCTGTTTTTT. The encoded protein is CAWRFGTSPTGELFF.

The V and J genes are TRBV27 and TRBJ1-1, with 9 positions matching TRBD1. V shed 5 bases and J 4 bases; nucleotides not matched to a gene: 5. Per the germline V gene, CDR1 is MNHEY and CDR2 is SMNVEV (reference sequence). There are 14 residues in the CDR3. Here the CDR3 reads CASSIRTGATEAFF. The CDR3 DNA follows: TGTGCCAGCAGTATACGGACAGGGGCCACTGAAGCTTTCTTT.

V gene TRBV6-5 combines with J gene TRBJ1-2; D remains unclear. CDR3 length: 15 amino acids. Germline V gene lookup returns CDR1 MNHEY and CDR2 SVGAGI. V shed 4 bases and J shed 4 bases, with 16 bases lying between them. The CDR3 loop reads CASSSRTTRGYGYTF. In nucleotides, the CDR3 is TGTGCCAGCAGTTCCCGGACCACAAGAGGCTATGGCTACACCTTC.

This chain joins TRBV15 and TRBJ1-6, with D hard to call. This CDR3 spans 17 amino acids. CDR1 is LNHNV, CDR2 YYDKDF, per germline (reference sequence). V was shortened by 1 base and J by 7 bases, with 17 bases between the two germline ends. CDR3 residues: CATSRGGKGTLNSPLHF. The DNA for the CDR3 is TGTGCCACCAGCAGAGGAGGGAAGGGAACCCTAAATTCACCCCTCCACTTT.

This sequence joins TRBV6-5 and TRBJ2-1; 8 positions agree with TRBD1. The CDR3 spans 15 residues. After removal of 4 bases from V and 2 bases from J, the junction contained 4 bases not matched to a gene. The germline CDR1 and CDR2 sequences are MNHEY and SVGAGI. The CDR3: CASSLGQGTYNEQFF. The DNA for the CDR3 is TGTGCCAGCAGTTTAGGACAGGGAACCTACAATGAGCAGTTCTTC.

This rearrangement joins TRBV6-5 to TRBJ1-2; 8 bases match TRBD1. The germline V gene encodes CDR1 MNHEY and CDR2 SVGAGI. This CDR3 has 13 amino acids. The junction had 2 bases not matched to a gene; V was cut back by 2 bases and J by 6 bases. CDR3: CASSYNRGDGYTF. Written as DNA, the CDR3 is TGTGCCAGCAGTTACAACAGGGGGGATGGCTACACCTTC.

The V gene is TRBV9, the J gene TRBJ2-3; D might be TRBD2 (7 bases). Trimming left V 4 bases short and J 4 bases short, with 25 bases between. CDR1 is SGDLS, CDR2 YYNGEE, per germline. The CDR3 sequence is 18 residues long. DNA for the CDR3: TGTGCCAGCAGCCTCCGAGAGGGGGGCGGGGGAATGGCAGATACGCAGTATTTT. Its protein product is CASSLREGGGGMADTQYF.

The CDR3 is CASNLQGAGGYTF. The CDR3 region has the DNA TGTGCCAGCAATCTACAGGGGGCGGGAGGCTACACCTTC. The rearrangement uses TRBV6-1 and TRBJ1-2, with 9 bases that match TRBD1. Germline V gives CDR1 MNHNS, CDR2 SASEGT. The CDR3 contains 13 residues. V was pared by 7 bases and J by 8 bases, with 8 bases of the junction left unmatched.